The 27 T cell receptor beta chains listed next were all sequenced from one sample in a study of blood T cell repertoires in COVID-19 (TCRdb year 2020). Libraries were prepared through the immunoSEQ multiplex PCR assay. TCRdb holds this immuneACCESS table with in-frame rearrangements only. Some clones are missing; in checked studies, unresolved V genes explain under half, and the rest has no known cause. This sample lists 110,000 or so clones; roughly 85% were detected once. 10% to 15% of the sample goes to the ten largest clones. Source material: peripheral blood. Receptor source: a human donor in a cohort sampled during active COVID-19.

CDR3 DNA: TGTGCCAGCAGCTTGGGGGGCCGGAGCTCCTACGAGCAGTACTTC. Translated: CASSLGGRSSYEQYF. V gene TRBV5-4 combines with J gene TRBJ2-7; a possible D gene is TRBD1 (5 bases). The germline CDR1 and CDR2 sequences are SGHNT and YYREEE (reference sequence). The CDR3 covers 15 residues. The V and J ends lost 0 bases and 0 bases respectively, with 10 bases between them.

For the CDR3, the DNA is TGCGCCAGCAGCCAAGACCCGGGCTCCTACGAGCAGTACTTC. It yields the protein CASSQDPGSYEQYF. This sequence joins TRBV4-3 and TRBJ2-7, with unresolved D. The V and J ends lost 0 bases and 0 bases respectively, with 6 bases between them. Germline assignment: CDR1 LGHNA and CDR2 YSLEER. The CDR3 spans 14 residues.

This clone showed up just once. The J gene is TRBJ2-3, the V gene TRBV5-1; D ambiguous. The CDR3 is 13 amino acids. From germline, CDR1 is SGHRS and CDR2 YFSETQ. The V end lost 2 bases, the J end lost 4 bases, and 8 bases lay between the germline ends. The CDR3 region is CASSLSYSDTQYF. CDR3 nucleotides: TGCGCCAGCAGCTTAAGCTACTCAGATACGCAGTATTTT.

CDR3 region: CAISAGGSYNEQFF. The DNA of the CDR3 is TGTGCCATCAGCGCGGGGGGTTCCTACAATGAGCAGTTCTTC. This chain links TRBV10-3 with TRBJ2-1; 8 bases map to TRBD2. Germline V gives CDR1 ENHRY, CDR2 SYGVKD. The junction had 2 bases not matched to a gene; V was cut back by 6 bases and J by 1 base. CDR3 length: 14 residues.

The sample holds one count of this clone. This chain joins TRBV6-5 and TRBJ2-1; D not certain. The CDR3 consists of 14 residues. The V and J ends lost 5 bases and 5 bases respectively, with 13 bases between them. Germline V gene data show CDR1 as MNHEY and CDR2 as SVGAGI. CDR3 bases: TGTGCCAGCAGTCCCCGGAGCTGGGACAATGAGCAGTTCTTC. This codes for CASSPRSWDNEQFF.

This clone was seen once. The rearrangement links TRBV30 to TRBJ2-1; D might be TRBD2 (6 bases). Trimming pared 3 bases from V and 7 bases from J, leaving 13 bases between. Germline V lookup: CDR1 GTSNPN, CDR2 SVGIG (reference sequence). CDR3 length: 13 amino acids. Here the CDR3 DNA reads TGTGCCTGGAGGCCGGGACTCAAGAATGAGCAGTTCTTC. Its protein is CAWRPGLKNEQFF. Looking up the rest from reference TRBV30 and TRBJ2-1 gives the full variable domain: SQTIHQWPATLVQPVGSPLSLECTVEGTSNPNLYWYRQAAGRGLQLLFYSVGIGQISSEVPQNLSASRPQDRQFILSSKKLLLSDSGFYLCAWRPGLKNEQFFGPGTRLTVL.

The CDR3 DNA sequence: TGTGCCTGGAGTTCTACTGCCTCCTACGAGCAGTACTTC. It translates to CAWSSTASYEQYF. J is TRBJ2-7 and V is TRBV30; D not certain. The germline CDR1 and CDR2 sequences are GTSNPN and SVGIG (reference sequence). The CDR3 is made up of 13 amino acids. The ends were cut back, 2 bases at V and 0 bases at J, with 8 bases in the middle. Full variable domain (rest looked up from reference TRBV30 and TRBJ2-7): SQTIHQWPATLVQPVGSPLSLECTVEGTSNPNLYWYRQAAGRGLQLLFYSVGIGQISSEVPQNLSASRPQDRQFILSSKKLLLSDSGFYLCAWSSTASYEQYFGPGTRLTVT.

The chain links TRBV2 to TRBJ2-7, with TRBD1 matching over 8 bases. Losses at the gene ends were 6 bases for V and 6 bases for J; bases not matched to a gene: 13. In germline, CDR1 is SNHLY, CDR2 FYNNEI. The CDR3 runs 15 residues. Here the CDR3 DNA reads TGTGCCAGCAGACTATTAGGGACAGGCCCAACCGAGCAGTACTTC. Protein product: CASRLLGTGPTEQYF.

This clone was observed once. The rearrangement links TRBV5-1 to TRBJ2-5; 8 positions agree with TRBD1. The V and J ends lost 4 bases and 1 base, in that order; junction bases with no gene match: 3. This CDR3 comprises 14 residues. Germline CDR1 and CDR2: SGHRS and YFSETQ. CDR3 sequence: CASSKDRVQETQYF. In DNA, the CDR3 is TGCGCCAGCAGCAAGGACAGGGTCCAAGAGACCCAGTACTTC. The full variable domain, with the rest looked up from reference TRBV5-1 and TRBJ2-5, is KAGVTQTPRYLIKTRGQQVTLSCSPISGHRSVSWYQQTPGQGLQFLFEYFSETQRNKGNFPGRFSGRQFSNSRSEMNVSTLELGDSALYLCASSKDRVQETQYFGPGTRLLVL.

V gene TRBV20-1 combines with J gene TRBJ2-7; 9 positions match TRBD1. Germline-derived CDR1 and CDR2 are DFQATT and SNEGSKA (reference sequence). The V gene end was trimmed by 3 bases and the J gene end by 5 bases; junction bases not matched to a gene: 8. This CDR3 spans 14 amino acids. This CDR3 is CSASLNRGQDEQYF. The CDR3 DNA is TGCAGTGCTAGTTTGAACAGGGGGCAAGACGAGCAGTACTTC.

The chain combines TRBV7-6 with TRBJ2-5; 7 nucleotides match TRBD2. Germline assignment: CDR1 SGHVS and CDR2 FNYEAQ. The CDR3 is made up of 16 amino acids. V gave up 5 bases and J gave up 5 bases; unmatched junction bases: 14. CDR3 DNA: TGTGCCAGCAGCCCCCTGAGTGGACTAGTGTCGGAGACCCAGTACTTC. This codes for CASSPLSGLVSETQYF.

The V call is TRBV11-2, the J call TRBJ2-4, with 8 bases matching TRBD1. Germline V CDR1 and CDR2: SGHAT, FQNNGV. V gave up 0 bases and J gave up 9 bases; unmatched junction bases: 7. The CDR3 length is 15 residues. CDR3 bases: TGTGCCAGCAGCTTAGACAGGGGGCCCATTTCCATTCAGTACTTC. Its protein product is CASSLDRGPISIQYF.

CDR3 residues: CASSQQGGGNQPQHF. CDR3 sequence (DNA): TGTGCCAGCAGTCAGCAGGGTGGCGGCAATCAGCCCCAGCATTTT. This chain uses TRBV6-5 with TRBJ1-5, with D perhaps matching TRBD1 (5 bases). V lost 5 bases, J lost 2 bases, and 13 bases lay in between. This CDR3 contains 15 residues. Germline V lookup: CDR1 MNHEY, CDR2 SVGAGI.

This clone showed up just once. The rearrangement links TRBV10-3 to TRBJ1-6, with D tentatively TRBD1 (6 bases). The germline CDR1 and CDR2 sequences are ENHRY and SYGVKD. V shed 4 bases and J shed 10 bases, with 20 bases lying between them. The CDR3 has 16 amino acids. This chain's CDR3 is CAISAGTLLVRSPLHF. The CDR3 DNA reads TGTGCCATCAGTGCCGGGACATTGCTGGTACGCTCACCCCTCCACTTT.

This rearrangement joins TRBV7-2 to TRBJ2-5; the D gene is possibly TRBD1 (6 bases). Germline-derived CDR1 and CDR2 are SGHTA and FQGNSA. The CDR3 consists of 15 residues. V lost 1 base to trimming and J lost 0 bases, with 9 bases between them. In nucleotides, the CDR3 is TGTGCCAGCAGCTTAGAAGGACAGTACCAAGAGACCCAGTACTTC. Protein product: CASSLEGQYQETQYF. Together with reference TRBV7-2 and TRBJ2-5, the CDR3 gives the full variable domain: GAGVSQSPSNKVTEKGKDVELRCDPISGHTALYWYRQSLGQGLEFLIYFQGNSAPDKSGLPSDRFSAERTGGSVSTLTIQRTQQEDSAVYLCASSLEGQYQETQYFGPGTRLLVL.

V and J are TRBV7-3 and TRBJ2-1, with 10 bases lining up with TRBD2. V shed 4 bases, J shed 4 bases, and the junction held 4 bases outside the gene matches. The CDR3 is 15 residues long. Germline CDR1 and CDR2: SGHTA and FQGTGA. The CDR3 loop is CASSSSGGAYNEQFF. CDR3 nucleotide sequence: TGTGCCAGCAGCTCCAGCGGGGGGGCTTACAATGAGCAGTTCTTC.

The CDR3 DNA sequence: TGCGCCAGCAGCCAAGTTCGCGGGGGGACTCCCTCCTACGAGCAGTACTTC. Its translation is CASSQVRGGTPSYEQYF. The genes are TRBV4-1 and TRBJ2-7, with 8 bases identical to TRBD2. Germline CDR1 is MGHRA and CDR2 is YSYEKL. This CDR3 is 17 amino acids long. The V gene end was trimmed by 1 base and the J gene end by 0 bases; junction bases not matched to a gene: 8.

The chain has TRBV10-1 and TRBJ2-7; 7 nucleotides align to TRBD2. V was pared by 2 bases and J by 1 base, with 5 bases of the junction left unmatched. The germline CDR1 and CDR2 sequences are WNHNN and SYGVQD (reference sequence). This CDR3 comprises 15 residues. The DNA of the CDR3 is TGCGCCAGCAGTGAGGAGCGGGGCAGTTCCTACGAGCAGTACTTC. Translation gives CASSEERGSSYEQYF.

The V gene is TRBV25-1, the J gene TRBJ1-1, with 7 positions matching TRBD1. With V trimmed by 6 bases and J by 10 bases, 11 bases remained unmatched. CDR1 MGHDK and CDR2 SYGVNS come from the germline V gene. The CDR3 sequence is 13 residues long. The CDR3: CASRPRGIGGAFF. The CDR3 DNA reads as TGTGCCAGCAGGCCCAGGGGGATAGGGGGAGCTTTCTTT.

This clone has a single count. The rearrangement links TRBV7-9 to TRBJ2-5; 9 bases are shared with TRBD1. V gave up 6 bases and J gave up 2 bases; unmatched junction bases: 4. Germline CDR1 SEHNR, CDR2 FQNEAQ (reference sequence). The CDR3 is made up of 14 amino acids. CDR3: CASRGTGLQETQYF. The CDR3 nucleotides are TGTGCCAGCAGGGGGACAGGGCTGCAAGAGACCCAGTACTTC. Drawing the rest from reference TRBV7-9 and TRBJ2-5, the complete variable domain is DTGVSQNPRHKITKRGQNVTFRCDPISEHNRLYWYRQTLGQGPEFLTYFQNEAQLEKSRLLSDRFSAERPKGSFSTLEIQRTEQGDSAMYLCASRGTGLQETQYFGPGTRLLVL.

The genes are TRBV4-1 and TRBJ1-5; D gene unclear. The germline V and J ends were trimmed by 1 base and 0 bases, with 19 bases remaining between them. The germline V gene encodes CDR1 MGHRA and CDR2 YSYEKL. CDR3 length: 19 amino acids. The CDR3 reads CASSQGFERAPNSNQPQHF. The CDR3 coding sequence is TGCGCCAGCAGCCAAGGTTTCGAGAGGGCTCCAAATAGCAATCAGCCCCAGCATTTT.

The CDR3 nucleotides read TGTGCCATCAGTGATCATCCGGGACAGTCGATCCACTTT. Protein sequence: CAISDHPGQSIHF. V gene TRBV10-3 combines with J gene TRBJ1-6, with 7 nucleotides matching TRBD1. This CDR3 has 13 amino acids. The V and J ends lost 3 bases and 17 bases, in that order; junction bases with no gene match: 10. Germline values: CDR1 ENHRY, CDR2 SYGVKD.

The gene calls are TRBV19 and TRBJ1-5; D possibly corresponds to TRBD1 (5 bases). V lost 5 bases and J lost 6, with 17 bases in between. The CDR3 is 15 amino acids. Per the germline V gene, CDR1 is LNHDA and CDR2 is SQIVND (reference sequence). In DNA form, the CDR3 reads TGTGCCAGTAGTCATCGGCCAGGGAACGGTCAGCCCCAGCATTTT. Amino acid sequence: CASSHRPGNGQPQHF.

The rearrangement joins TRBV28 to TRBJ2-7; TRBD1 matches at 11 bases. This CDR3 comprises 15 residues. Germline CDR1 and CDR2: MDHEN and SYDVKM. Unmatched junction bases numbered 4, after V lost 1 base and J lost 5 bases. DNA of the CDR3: TGTGCCAGCAGTTTATTAGGACAGGGGGCCCACGAGCAGTACTTC. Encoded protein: CASSLLGQGAHEQYF.

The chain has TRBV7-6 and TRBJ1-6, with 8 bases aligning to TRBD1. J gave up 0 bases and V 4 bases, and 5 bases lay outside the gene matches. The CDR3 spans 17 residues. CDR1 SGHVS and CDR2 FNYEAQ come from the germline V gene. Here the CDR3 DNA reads TGTGCCAGCAGCTCACGGACAGGGTACTCCTATAATTCACCCCTCCACTTT. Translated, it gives CASSSRTGYSYNSPLHF.

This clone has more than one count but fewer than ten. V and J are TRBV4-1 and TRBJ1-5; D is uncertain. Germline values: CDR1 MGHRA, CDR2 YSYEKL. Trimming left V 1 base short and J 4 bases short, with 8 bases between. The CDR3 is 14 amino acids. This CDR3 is CASSQGPTNQPQHF. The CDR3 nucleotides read TGCGCCAGCAGCCAAGGACCGACAAATCAGCCCCAGCATTTT.

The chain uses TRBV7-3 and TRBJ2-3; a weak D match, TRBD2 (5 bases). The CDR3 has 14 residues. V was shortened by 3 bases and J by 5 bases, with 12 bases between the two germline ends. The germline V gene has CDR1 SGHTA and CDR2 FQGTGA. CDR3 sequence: CASSFGGPLDTQYF. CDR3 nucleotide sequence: TGTGCCAGCAGCTTCGGCGGGCCCTTAGATACGCAGTATTTT.